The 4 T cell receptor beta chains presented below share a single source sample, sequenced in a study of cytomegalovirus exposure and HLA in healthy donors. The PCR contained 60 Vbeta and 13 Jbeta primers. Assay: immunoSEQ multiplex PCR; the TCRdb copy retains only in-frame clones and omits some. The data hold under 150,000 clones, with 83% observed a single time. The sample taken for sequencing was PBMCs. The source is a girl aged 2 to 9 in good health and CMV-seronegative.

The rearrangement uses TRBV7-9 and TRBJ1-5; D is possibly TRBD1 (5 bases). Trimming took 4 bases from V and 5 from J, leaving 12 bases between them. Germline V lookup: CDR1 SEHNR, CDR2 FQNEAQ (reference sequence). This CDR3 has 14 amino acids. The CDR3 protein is CASSSSFRDQPQHF. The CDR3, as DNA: TGTGCCAGCAGCTCTTCATTCAGGGATCAGCCCCAGCATTTT.

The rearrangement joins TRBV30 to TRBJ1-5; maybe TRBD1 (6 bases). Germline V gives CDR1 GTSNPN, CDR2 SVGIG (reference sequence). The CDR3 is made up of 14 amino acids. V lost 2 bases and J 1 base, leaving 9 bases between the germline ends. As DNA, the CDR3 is TGTGCCTGGAGTCGCAGGGGAAGCAATCAGCCCCAGCATTTT. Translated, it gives CAWSRRGSNQPQHF.

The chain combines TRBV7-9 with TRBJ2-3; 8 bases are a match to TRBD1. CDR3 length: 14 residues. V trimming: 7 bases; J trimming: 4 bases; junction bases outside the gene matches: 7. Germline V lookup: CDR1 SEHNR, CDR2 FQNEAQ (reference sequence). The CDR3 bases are TGTGCCAGCAACCTAGGACAGGGCTCAGATACGCAGTATTTT. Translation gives CASNLGQGSDTQYF.

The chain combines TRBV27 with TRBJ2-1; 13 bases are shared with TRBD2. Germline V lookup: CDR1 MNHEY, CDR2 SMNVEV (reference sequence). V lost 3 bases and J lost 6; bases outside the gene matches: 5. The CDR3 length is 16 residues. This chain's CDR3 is CASSLIGTSGTNEQFF. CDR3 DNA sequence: TGTGCCAGCAGTTTGATCGGGACTAGCGGGACCAATGAGCAGTTCTTC.